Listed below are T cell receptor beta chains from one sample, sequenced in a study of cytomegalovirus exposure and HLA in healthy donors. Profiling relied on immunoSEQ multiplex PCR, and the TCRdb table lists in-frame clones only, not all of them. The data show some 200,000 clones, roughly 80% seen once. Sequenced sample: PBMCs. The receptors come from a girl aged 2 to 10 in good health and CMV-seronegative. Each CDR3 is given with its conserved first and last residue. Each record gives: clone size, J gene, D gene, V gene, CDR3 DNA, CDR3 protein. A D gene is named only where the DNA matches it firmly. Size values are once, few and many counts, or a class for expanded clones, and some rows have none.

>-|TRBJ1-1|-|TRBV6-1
TGTGCCAGCAGTCGTTTGGGGGTGGGGGGCACTGAAGCTTTCTTT
CASSRLGVGGTEAFF
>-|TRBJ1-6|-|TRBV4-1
TGCGCCAGCAGCCAAGATCCTCCGAGCTCCTATAATTCACCCCTCCACTTT
CASSQDPPSSYNSPLHF
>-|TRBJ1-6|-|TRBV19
TGTGCCACCTGCGGGCAGGGGACACCCCTCCACTTT
CATCGQGTPLHF
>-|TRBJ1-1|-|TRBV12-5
TGTGCTAGTGTACTAGAGACTGAAGCTTTCTTT
CASVLETEAFF
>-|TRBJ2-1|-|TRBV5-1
TGCGCCAGCAGCGGGGCGTCCCCTTCCAATGAGCAGTTCTTC
CASSGASPSNEQFF
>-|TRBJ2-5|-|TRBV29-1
TGCAGCGCAGTATCGGGGTCTGGTGAGACCCAGTACTTC
CSAVSGSGETQYF
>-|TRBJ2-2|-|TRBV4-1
TGTGCCAGCAGCCCACAAGGAGGCGGGGAGCTGTTTTTT
CASSPQGGGELFF
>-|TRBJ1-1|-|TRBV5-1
TGCGCCAGTGGTGAGGGATTGGGAACTGAAGCTTTCTTT
CASGEGLGTEAFF
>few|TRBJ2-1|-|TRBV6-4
TGTGCCAGCAGTCCAAGCGCGGGAAATGAGCAGTTCTTC
CASSPSAGNEQFF
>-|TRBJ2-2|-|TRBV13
TGTGCCAGCAGCTTAACGGTCCATAACACCGGGGAGCTGTTTTTT
CASSLTVHNTGELFF
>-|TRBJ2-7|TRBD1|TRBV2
TGTGCCAGCAGCCGCCCCGGGACAGGCACTTACGAGCAGTACTTC
CASSRPGTGTYEQYF
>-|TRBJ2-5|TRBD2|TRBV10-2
TGCGCCAGCGGCTCTGCTAGCGGGGGAGCGGGGGAGACCCAGTACTTC
CASGSASGGAGETQYF
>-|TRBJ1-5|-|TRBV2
TGTGCCAGCAGTGAAGCGCGGGGCAATCAGCCCCAGCATTTT
CASSEARGNQPQHF
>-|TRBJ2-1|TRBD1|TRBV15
TGTGCCACCAGGAAAGGACAGGACAATGAGCAGTTCTTC
CATRKGQDNEQFF
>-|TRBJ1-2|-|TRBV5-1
TGCGCCAGCAGCTTGACGTTGGAGGGGCCCTATGGCTACACCTTC
CASSLTLEGPYGYTF
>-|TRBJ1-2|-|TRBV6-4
TGTGCCAGCAGCGGGGGGTCCGGGGAATCTGGCTACACCTTC
CASSGGSGESGYTF
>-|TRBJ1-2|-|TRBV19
TGTGCCAGTAGTATGACGGGAGGCGGCTACACCTTC
CASSMTGGGYTF
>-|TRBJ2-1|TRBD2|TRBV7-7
TGTGCCAGCAGCCGAGGGGGACTAGCAGGCGATGAGCAGTTCTTC
CASSRGGLAGDEQFF
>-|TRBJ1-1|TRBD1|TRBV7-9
TGTTCCAGCAGCTTCACAGGGGAGAACACTGAAGCTTTCTTT
CSSSFTGENTEAFF
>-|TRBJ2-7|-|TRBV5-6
TGTGCCAGCAGCTTGTATCGGGGGGCGGTCTCCTACGAGCAGTACTTC
CASSLYRGAVSYEQYF
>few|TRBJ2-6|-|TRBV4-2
TGTGCCAGCAGCCAAGATCACTCTGGGGCCAACGTCCTGACTTTC
CASSQDHSGANVLTF
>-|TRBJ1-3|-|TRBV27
TGTGCCAGCAGCCTATTCCCTGGAAACACCATATATTTT
CASSLFPGNTIYF
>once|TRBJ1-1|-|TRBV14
TGTGCCAGCAGCCCATTTGTGAACACTGAAGCTTTCTTT
CASSPFVNTEAFF
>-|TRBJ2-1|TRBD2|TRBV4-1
TGCGCCAGCATGGTAGCGGGAGGGCCCTACAATGAGCAGTTCTTC
CASMVAGGPYNEQFF
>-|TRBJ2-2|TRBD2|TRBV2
TGTGCCAGCAGCGATTCTAGCGGAGAGAACACCGGGGAGCTGTTTTTT
CASSDSSGENTGELFF
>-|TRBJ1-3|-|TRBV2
TGTGCCAGCAGTGACAACAGGGACCCCTCTGGAAACACCATATATTTT
CASSDNRDPSGNTIYF
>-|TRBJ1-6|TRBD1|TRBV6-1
TGTGCCAGCAGTGAAGCCCCGGGACAGGGGGGTATTGGTCGTATGAATTCACCCCTCCACTTT
CASSEAPGQGGIGRMNSPLHF
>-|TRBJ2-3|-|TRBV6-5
TGTGCCAGCAGTTACTCTCCCAGCGGTAGCACAGATACGCAGTATTTT
CASSYSPSGSTDTQYF
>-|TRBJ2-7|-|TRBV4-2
TGTGCCAGCAGCCAAGAGGAGGACCTCTACGAGCAGTACTTC
CASSQEEDLYEQYF
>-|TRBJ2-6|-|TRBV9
TGTGCCAGCAGCGTAGGAGCGTACGGGTCTGGGGCCAACGTCCTGACTTTC
CASSVGAYGSGANVLTF
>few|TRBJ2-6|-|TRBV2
TGTGCCAGCAGTGAAGCGCTTTACAGGGTCATCGCTGGGGCCAACGTCCTGACTTTC
CASSEALYRVIAGANVLTF
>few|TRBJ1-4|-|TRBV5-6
TGTGCCAGCAGCTTCGGTGAAAAACTGTTTTTT
CASSFGEKLFF
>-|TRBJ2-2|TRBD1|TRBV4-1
TGCGCCAGCAGCCTACGACAGGGGTACACCGGGGAGCTGTTTTTT
CASSLRQGYTGELFF
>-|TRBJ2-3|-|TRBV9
TGTGCCGGAAGTACAGATCTCACAGATACGCAGTATTTT
CAGSTDLTDTQYF
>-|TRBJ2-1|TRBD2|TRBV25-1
TGTGCCAGCAGTCATCGACTAGCGGAATACAATGAGCAGTTCTTC
CASSHRLAEYNEQFF
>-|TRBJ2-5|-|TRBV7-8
TGTGCCAGCAGTTCCAAATCGGGAGAAGATCAAGAGACCCAGTACTTC
CASSSKSGEDQETQYF
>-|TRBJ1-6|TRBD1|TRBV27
TGTGCCAGCAGTCTACAGGGGGAGGTTAATTCACCCCTCCACTTT
CASSLQGEVNSPLHF
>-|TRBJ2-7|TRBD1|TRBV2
TGTGCCAGCAGACTAGACAGGGGCGTCGCAAGTAGGGGCGAGCAGTACTTC
CASRLDRGVASRGEQYF
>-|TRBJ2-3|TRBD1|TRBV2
TGTGCCAGCAGGGACAGGGCAGGGTCGTTCACAGATACGCAGTATTTT
CASRDRAGSFTDTQYF
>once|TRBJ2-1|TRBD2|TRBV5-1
TGCGCCAGCAGCTCCTCGGGGACTAGCGGGCGGCCTACTTACAATGAGCAGTTCTTC
CASSSSGTSGRPTYNEQFF
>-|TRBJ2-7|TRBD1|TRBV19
TGTGCCAGTAGTATGGGACAGGGAGCCTACGAGCAGTACTTC
CASSMGQGAYEQYF
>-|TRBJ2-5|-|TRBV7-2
TGTGCCAGCAGCTTAGTGGCCATCCAAGAGACCCAGTACTTC
CASSLVAIQETQYF
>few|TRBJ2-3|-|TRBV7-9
TGTGCCAGCAGCTCCGACAGGACCGACACAGATACGCAGTATTTT
CASSSDRTDTDTQYF
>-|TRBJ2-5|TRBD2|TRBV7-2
TGTGCCAGCAGCTTAGGCGGGGGGCCTCAAGAGACCCAGTACTTC
CASSLGGGPQETQYF
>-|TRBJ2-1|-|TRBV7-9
TGTGCCAGCAGCTCACTAAGGGGGTTTTGGGATGAGCAGTTCTTC
CASSSLRGFWDEQFF
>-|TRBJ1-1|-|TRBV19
TGTGCCAGTAGTACACAGACAATGAACACTGAAGCTTTCTTT
CASSTQTMNTEAFF
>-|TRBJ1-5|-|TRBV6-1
TGTGCCAGCAGTGTAAACAGGGTGGTCAATCAGCCCCAGCATTTT
CASSVNRVVNQPQHF
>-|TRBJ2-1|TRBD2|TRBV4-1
TGCGCCAGCAGCCGGGTGGGGGGGACCTACAATGAGCAGTTCTTC
CASSRVGGTYNEQFF
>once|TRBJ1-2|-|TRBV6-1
TGTGCCAGCAGTGAGGTGGGCCCCTATGGCTACACCTTC
CASSEVGPYGYTF
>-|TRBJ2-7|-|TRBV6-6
TGTGCCACCGTCAAGGGGGCCTACGAGCAGTACTTC
CATVKGAYEQYF